This T cell receptor (beta chain) originates from a study of OX40 agonist ivuxolimab in advanced cancers. Study background: Every 2 weeks, patients received ivuxolimab intravenously, dosed at 0.01 to 10 mg/kg.

V was trimmed by 0 bases and J by 3 bases, leaving 9 bases between them. CDR3 length equals 14 residues. Germline V CDR1 and CDR2: SGDLS, YYNGEE. Method: immunoSEQ multiplex PCR; TCRdb's copy keeps in-frame clones and lacks some. The table lists 53,000 or so clones, roughly 84% of them singletons. This specimen was CD4+ or CD8+ T cells sorted from blood, taken in a trial of the OX40 agonist ivuxolimab. This TCR was recovered from an adult with an advanced solid tumor such as melanoma, head and neck, liver or kidney cancer. The chain is built from TRBV9 and TRBJ2-5; D is unclear. CDR3 protein: CASSVGGSEETQYF. In DNA, the CDR3 is TGTGCCAGCAGCGTAGGGGGTTCGGAAGAGACCCAGTACTTC.